This TCR beta chain was captured by sequencing in a study of blood T cell repertoires in COVID-19. TCRdb's copy holds only in-frame clones and misses some; the assay was immunoSEQ multiplex PCR. This sample yields just under 250,000 clones, of which roughly 91% are seen a single time; around 4% belongs to the top ten. This CDR3 spans 13 amino acids. Germline V CDR1 and CDR2: MDHEN, SYDVKM. The chain uses TRBV28 and TRBJ1-2; no definite D call. The TCR comes from a woman aged 30 to 39 who had recovered from COVID-19. Sequenced sample: PBMCs or T cells enriched from blood (not recorded which). The CDR3 here is CVTTLTLPYGYTF. The CDR3 coding sequence is TGTGTCACTACTCTGACCCTCCCCTATGGCTACACCTTC.